This T cell receptor beta chain was captured by sequencing in a study of blood T cell repertoires in COVID-19. Study in general: Sources were T cells, B-cell-depleted T cells, or PBMCs; the material itself was cDNA or gDNA.

Membership in each cohort depended on participant-reported clinical history. Cohort 3 donors were reported recovered after two negative PCRs, clearance, or symptom resolution. Assay: immunoSEQ multiplex PCR; the TCRdb copy retains only in-frame clones and omits some. This sample has fewer than 350,000 clones, with approximately 91% found just once. Notes on this clone: At one of its ends the junction is not consistent with the germline gene, which may arise from a read error.

The TCR sequence derives from a man in his fifties or sixties who had recovered from COVID-19. The sequencing input was PBMCs or T cells enriched from blood (not recorded which).

The CDR3 here is CASSYAGANREWVF. In DNA, the CDR3 is TGTGCCAGCAGTTATGCGGGGGCTAACCGGGAGTGGGTCTTC. This chain connects TRBV11-1 to TRBJ2-1, with TRBD2 as a possible D gene (7 bases). CDR3 length: 14 residues. The germline gives CDR1 SGHAT, CDR2 FQDESV (reference sequence).